This T cell receptor (beta chain) was recovered during a study of blood T cell repertoires in COVID-19. Across the study: From the United States, Italy and Spain came samples of acute and convalescent COVID-19. PBMCs, B-cell-depleted T cells, or T cells were the source of the cDNA or gDNA that made up the material.

Trimming stripped 2 bases from V and 4 bases from J, with 10 bases between. Germline CDR1 is SGHVS and CDR2 is FNYEAQ. The CDR3 is 14 amino acids. Study processing details: Amplification from reference gene primers served as the basis for estimated nucleated cell counts. Sequenced by immunoSEQ multiplex PCR; TCRdb stores in-frame clones only, minus some. V and J calls and clone size come straight from that table; D and trimming were deduced from the DNA. The top ten hold more than 3% of the sample, which has some 120,000 clones, about 86% seen once. This chain links TRBV7-6 with TRBJ2-3, with D possibly being TRBD1 (6 bases). Input material: peripheral blood. The clonotype was recovered from a woman in her forties or fifties with acute or convalescent COVID-19. CDR3 sequence: CASSLNQGSDTQYF. DNA for the CDR3: TGTGCCAGCAGCTTAAATCAGGGGTCAGATACGCAGTATTTT.